This TCR beta chain was retrieved from a study of CD8+CD57+ T cells in acquired aplastic anemia. About this clonotype: What it binds is not known.

V dropped 5 bases and J dropped 6 bases, with 11 bases sitting between them. Germline assignment: CDR1 SNHLY and CDR2 FYNNEI. This CDR3 contains 12 residues. The use of genomic DNA as template underpinned the TCR beta VDJ and CDR3 profiling. TCRdb analysed the reads with MiXCR anew, one entry per CDR3 protein. The data hold about 98,000 distinct CDR3 sequences, with roughly two thirds observed a single time. Study outcomes and limitations: Shared by patients and controls, 25 to 30 CD8+ CDR3s were abundant in patients.

Patients chosen for sequencing had shown CD8+CD57+ cell expansion by flow cytometry. This sequence joins TRBV2 and TRBJ2-7; TRBD1 is a possible D gene (6 bases). The sample comprised sorted CD4+, CD8+, or CD8+CD57+ T cells (not recorded which) from PBMCs. The clonotype was recovered from a human donor with aplastic anemia. CDR3 sequence reads: CASSQQGFEQYF. CDR3 coding DNA: TGTGCCAGCAGTCAACAGGGCTTCGAGCAGTACTTC.